This entry lists 8 T cell receptor beta chains sequenced from one sample in a study of T cells after yellow fever vaccination (dated by TCRdb to between 2017 and 2020). Library generation was performed with 5' RACE. The reads were generated on an Illumina HiSeq 2500. The public sequencing data were trimmed at Q25 with fastp and processed into clonotypes with MiXCR by TCRdb, which kept only in-frame beta chains. Each record represents a unique CDR3 protein, reported with the most common genes and DNA among its rows. Within this sample are about 340,000 distinct CDR3 sequences, with 8.5% to 10% of them counted one time only. The ten most abundant clones make up roughly 18% of the sample. This specimen's treatment or condition label, interpreted: live attenuated yellow fever vaccine strain. The starting material was PBMCs, obtained on the day of the first yellow fever vaccination. The receptors were sampled from a man aged 18 to 30 who received the YFV17D yellow fever vaccine.

This clonotype was observed a few times. For the CDR3, the DNA is TGCGCCAGCAGCTCTCCGACCGGTACTGAAGCTTTCTTT. It codes for CASSSPTGTEAFF. The rearrangement links TRBV5-1 to TRBJ1-1; D ambiguous. Per germline, CDR1 SGHRS and CDR2 YFSETQ. Trimming removed 3 bases from V and 5 bases from J, with 11 bases in between. The CDR3 is 13 amino acids.

This clonotype occurred many times. The J gene is TRBJ2-7, the V gene TRBV10-3; D may match TRBD1 or TRBD2 (5 bases each). CDR1 ENHRY and CDR2 SYGVKD come from the germline V gene. There are 13 residues in the CDR3. The V end was cut by 2 bases, the J end by 5 bases, with 10 bases between. The chain's CDR3 is CAISETRDHEQYV. In DNA form, the CDR3 reads TGTGCCATCAGTGAGACCCGGGACCACGAGCAGTACGTC.

J is TRBJ2-3 and V is TRBV12-3 or TRBV12-4; 8 positions match TRBD2. Losses at the gene ends were 1 base for V and 3 bases for J; bases not matched to a gene: 6. CDR3 size: 16 residues. CDR3 in DNA: TGTGCCAGCAGTTTAGGGGGCGGGGGGCGTACAGATACGCAGTATTTT. It yields the protein CASSLGGGGRTDTQYF.

The chain recombines TRBV10-1 with TRBJ1-5; D is unclear. The germline V gene encodes CDR1 WNHNN and CDR2 SYGVQD (reference sequence). V lost 6 bases and J 9 bases, leaving 6 bases between the germline ends. The CDR3 covers 10 residues. The CDR3: CASRRVPQHF. CDR3 DNA: TGCGCCAGCAGAAGGGTGCCCCAGCATTTT.

This clonotype has more than one count but fewer than ten. J is TRBJ2-7 and V is TRBV10-3; 10 bases are a match to TRBD2. The trim removed 2 bases at V and 2 bases at J, leaving 3 bases unmatched. CDR1 and CDR2 (germline): ENHRY, SYGVKD. This CDR3 is 15 amino acids long. The CDR3 region is CAISETSGGAYEQYF. Here the CDR3 DNA reads TGTGCCATCAGTGAGACCAGCGGGGGGGCCTACGAGCAGTACTTC.

The chain employs TRBV6-2 or TRBV6-3 and TRBJ2-1, with TRBD2 matching over 9 bases. CDR1 is MNHEY and CDR2 is SVGEGT in the germline V gene. V lost 4 bases, J lost 9 bases, and 7 bases stayed unmatched. This CDR3 has 14 amino acids. The CDR3 region is CASSSAGGRGEQFF. The CDR3, as DNA: TGTGCCAGCAGTTCGGCGGGGGGGCGGGGTGAGCAGTTCTTC.

Ten or more counts support this clonotype. The chain combines TRBV5-1 with TRBJ2-1; tentatively, D is TRBD1 (6 bases). This CDR3 contains 19 residues. Germline CDR1 SGHRS, CDR2 YFSETQ. Trimming shortened V by 0 bases and J by 4 bases, and 23 bases separated the two germline ends. CDR3 sequence (DNA): TGCGCCAGCAGCTTGGGCAGGTTAGGCAGGGACACCTATTACAATGAGCAGTTCTTC. It encodes CASSLGRLGRDTYYNEQFF.

This clonotype was counted at least ten times. J is TRBJ1-2 and V is TRBV5-4, with 7 nucleotides matching TRBD1. Unmatched junction bases numbered 4, after V lost 4 bases and J lost 4 bases. This CDR3 has 13 residues. Germline loops: CDR1 SGHNT, CDR2 YYREEE (reference sequence). The chain's CDR3 is CASSLTGPYGYTF. In DNA form, the CDR3 reads TGTGCCAGCAGCCTGACAGGGCCCTATGGCTACACCTTC.